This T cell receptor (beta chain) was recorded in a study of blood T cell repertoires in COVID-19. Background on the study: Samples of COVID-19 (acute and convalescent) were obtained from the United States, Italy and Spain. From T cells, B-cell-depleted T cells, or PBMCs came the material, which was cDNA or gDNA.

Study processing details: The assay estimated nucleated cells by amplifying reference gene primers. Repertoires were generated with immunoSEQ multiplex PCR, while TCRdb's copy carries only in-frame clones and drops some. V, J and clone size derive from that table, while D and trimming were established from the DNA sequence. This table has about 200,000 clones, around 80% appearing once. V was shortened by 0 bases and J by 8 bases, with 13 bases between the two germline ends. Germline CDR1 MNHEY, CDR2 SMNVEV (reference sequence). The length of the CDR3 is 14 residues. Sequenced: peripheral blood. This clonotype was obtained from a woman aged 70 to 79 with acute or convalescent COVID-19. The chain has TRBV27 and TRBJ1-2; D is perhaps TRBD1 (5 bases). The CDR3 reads CASSLSGLGVGYTF. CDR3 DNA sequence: TGTGCCAGCAGTTTATCGGGTTTAGGGGTCGGCTACACCTTC.